The text below deals with one T cell receptor (beta chain). Its antigen has not been determined. Base qualities are not recorded, but no much larger clone differs from it by a single base. TCRbeta CDR3 regions were amplified from genomic DNA using the immunoSEQ Assay, a bias-controlled multiplex PCR. In the authors' own workflow: The number of nucleated cells in each sample was estimated from the amplification of reference gene primers within the assay. To quantify the absolute abundance of each unique TCRbeta CDR3 rearrangement, sequence reads were collapsed and filtered. Productive Simpson clonality was computed per sample as the square root of Simpson's diversity index over productive rearrangements. The table was pulled from immuneACCESS by TCRdb, which kept in-frame rearrangements only. Such tables lose some clones; where checked, under half of the loss comes from unresolved V genes, and the rest has no known cause. That table supplies the V and J calls and clone size; D and trimming were determined from the DNA. This sample gives under 250,000 clones in total; approximately 80% of them show up just once. The top ten clonotypes cover around 13% of the sample.

This entry belongs to a study of blood T cell repertoires in COVID-19 (dated by TCRdb to the early 2020s). At the level of the whole study: The collaborator samples originated in the United States, Italy and Spain and spanned the acute and convalescent phases of COVID-19. The repertoires were released in a freely available public database meant as a resource for research on the immune response to SARS-CoV-2. Samples came from the ongoing ImmuneRACE study (first 160 participants) plus 1,254 subjects from 6 global collaborators. A de-identified subject ID, COVID-19 status, age in years and sex were almost always included in the sample metadata. Deeply sampled blood TCRbeta repertoires from subjects exposed to, actively infected with, or recovered from COVID-19 were included in the dataset. The prospective study material was composed of cDNA or gDNA derived from T cells, B-cell-depleted T cells, or PBMCs. Where available, HLA class I and class II types were taken from metadata supplied by the sample provider and were not determined by assay-based typing.

What the research found in general, with its limitations: Clinical and demographic metadata were provided uncurated, with the amount varying by source and participant.

Whole blood was collected in K2EDTA tubes by collaborating institutions according to the institutions' own protocols. Collaborator samples were shipped for TCRbeta analysis as frozen whole blood, isolated PBMCs, or DNA extracted from either sample type. The clonotype comes from a human donor in a cohort sampled during active COVID-19. Sequencing was done on a sample of peripheral blood.

The DNA is TGTGCCAGCCCCCAACAGGTAGGCTCCTACGAGCAGTACTTC. This yields the protein CASPQQVGSYEQYF. The sequence is built from TRBV2 and TRBJ2-7; the D gene is perhaps TRBD1, on 5 matching bases. The CDR3 starts with the cysteine, ends with the phenylalanine, and has 14 residues. Only CDR3 DNA remains: 42 bases, in frame from the first base. Taken from the germline V gene, the CDR1 and CDR2 loops are SNHLY and FYNNEI. V was cut back by 8 bases and J by 0 bases, leaving a gap of 14 bases between them.